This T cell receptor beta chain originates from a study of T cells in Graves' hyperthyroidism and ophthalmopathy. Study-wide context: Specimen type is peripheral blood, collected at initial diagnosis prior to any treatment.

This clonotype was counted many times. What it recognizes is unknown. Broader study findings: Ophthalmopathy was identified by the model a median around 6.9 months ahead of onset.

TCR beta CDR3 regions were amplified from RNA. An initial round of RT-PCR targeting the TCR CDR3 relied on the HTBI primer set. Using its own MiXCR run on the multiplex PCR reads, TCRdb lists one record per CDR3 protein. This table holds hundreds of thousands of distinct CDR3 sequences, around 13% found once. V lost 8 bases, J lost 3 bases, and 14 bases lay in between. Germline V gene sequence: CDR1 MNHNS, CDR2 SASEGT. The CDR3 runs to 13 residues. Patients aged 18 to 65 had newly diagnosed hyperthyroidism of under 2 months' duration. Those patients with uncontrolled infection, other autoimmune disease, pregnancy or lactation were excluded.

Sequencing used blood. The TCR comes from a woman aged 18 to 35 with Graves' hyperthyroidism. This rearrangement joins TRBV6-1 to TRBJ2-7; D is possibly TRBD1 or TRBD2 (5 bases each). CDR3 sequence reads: CASFGGTGYEQYF. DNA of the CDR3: TGTGCCAGCTTTGGTGGGACGGGCTACGAGCAGTACTTC.